The T cell receptor (beta chain) under discussion was sequenced for a study of cytotoxic CD8 clonotypes in ibrutinib-treated CLL. About the research overall: The patient breakdown showed 11 relapsed/refractory and about 16 treatment-naive cases, with fewer than 18 IGHV unmutated.

There are 14 residues in the CDR3. Per germline, CDR1 MNHNY and CDR2 SVGAGI (reference sequence). V was trimmed by 6 bases and J by 0 bases, leaving 9 bases between them. This table comes from immunoSEQ multiplex PCR, and its TCRdb copy is limited to in-frame clones, with some not included. The sample comprises 190,000 or so clones, 72% of which are singletons, and roughly 13% rests with the top ten. The rearrangement links TRBV6-6 to TRBJ1-3, with a weak D call TRBD1 (5 bases). The source is a human donor with chronic lymphocytic leukemia. Sequencing used PBMCs, obtained after 24 months of ibrutinib treatment. The CDR3 reads CASRGVVSGNTIYF. The CDR3 DNA reads TGTGCCAGCAGGGGGGTAGTCTCTGGAAACACCATATATTTT.